Below, 11 T cell receptor beta chains from the same sample are listed, as sequenced in a study of shared clonotypes between healthy human individuals. Generated by immunoSEQ multiplex PCR, the TCRdb table keeps only in-frame clones and is missing some. The table lists under 1,100,000 clones, around four fifths of them singletons. Sequencing used memory CD4+ T cells sorted from blood. As to subset: CD45RA-negative fraction. Source of these receptors: a young man in good health.

This clone turned up a few times. This chain connects TRBV15 to TRBJ1-2, with unresolved D. V dropped 1 base and J dropped 5 bases, with 14 bases sitting between them. Germline-derived CDR1 and CDR2 are LNHNV and YYDKDF (reference sequence). CDR3 length: 15 amino acids. This chain's CDR3 is CATSRGTEPAYGYTF. The CDR3 region has the DNA TGTGCCACCAGCAGAGGGACGGAACCCGCTTATGGCTACACCTTC.

The chain links TRBV2 to TRBJ2-5, with TRBD2 matching 9 bases. The V gene end was trimmed by 4 bases and the J gene end by 2 bases; junction bases not matched to a gene: 8. The CDR3 is 16 residues long. From germline, CDR1 is SNHLY and CDR2 FYNNEI. For the CDR3, the DNA is TGTGCCAGCAGTGGATCGCGACTAGCGGCTCAAGAGACCCAGTACTTC. This translates into CASSGSRLAAQETQYF.

Remarks on this clone: The sample carries other DNA sequences with the same CDR3. The rearrangement joins TRBV18 to TRBJ2-3; maybe TRBD2 (6 bases). Trimming pared 5 bases from V and 2 bases from J, leaving 11 bases between. The CDR3 totals 14 residues. Germline V gene sequence: CDR1 KGHSH, CDR2 LQKENI. CDR3 nucleotide sequence: TGTGCCAGCTCATCCGGGACTTACACAGATACGCAGTATTTT. It encodes CASSSGTYTDTQYF.

The chain carries TRBV5-4 and TRBJ1-5; TRBD1 might be the D (6 bases). V was cut by 4 bases and J by 2 bases, with 19 bases left in between. From germline, CDR1 is SGHNT and CDR2 YYREEE (reference sequence). The CDR3 totals 17 residues. The chain's CDR3 is CASSRGRRGRGNQPQHF. CDR3 in DNA: TGTGCCAGCAGCCGGGGGCGCAGGGGACGAGGCAATCAGCCCCAGCATTTT.

The gene calls are TRBV19 and TRBJ1-5; D is uncertain. Germline CDR1 LNHDA, CDR2 SQIVND (reference sequence). CDR3 length: 14 residues. The germline V and J ends were trimmed by 3 bases and 6 bases, with 12 bases remaining between them. In DNA form, the CDR3 reads TGTGCCAGTAGTATTGTTGCAGAATCTCAGCCCCAGCATTTT. It specifies CASSIVAESQPQHF.

V gene TRBV5-1 combines with J gene TRBJ2-5; D is perhaps TRBD1 (8 bases). Trimming pared 2 bases from V and 5 bases from J, leaving 13 bases between. Germline CDR1 is SGHRS and CDR2 is YFSETQ. The CDR3 contains 14 residues. The CDR3 DNA sequence: TGCGCCAGCAGCTTACAGGGGGGGAAGGAGACCCAGTACTTC. Encoded protein: CASSLQGGKETQYF.

The chain combines TRBV4-3 with TRBJ2-5; the D is unclear. CDR3 length: 14 amino acids. Trimming cost V 0 bases and J 1 base, with 6 bases left between them. Germline CDR1 reads LGHNA; CDR2 reads YSLEER. CDR3 nucleotides: TGCGCCAGCAGCCAAGACGTTCTCCAAGAGACCCAGTACTTC. This gives the protein CASSQDVLQETQYF.

The rearrangement uses TRBV15 and TRBJ2-3; 15 nucleotides align to TRBD2. The CDR3 is 15 residues long. V dropped 3 bases and J dropped 9; count of bases not matched to a gene: 4. From germline, CDR1 is LNHNV and CDR2 YYDKDF (reference sequence). CDR3 in DNA: TGTGCCACCAGCAGGGGACTAGCGGGAGGAACCACGCAGTATTTT. Its translation is CATSRGLAGGTTQYF.

The chain couples TRBV28 to TRBJ2-6; the D is unclear. In germline, CDR1 is MDHEN, CDR2 SYDVKM. This CDR3 is 11 amino acids long. V dropped 10 bases and J dropped 5 bases, with 6 bases sitting between them. The DNA for the CDR3 is TGTGCCACCATCTGGGCCAACGTCCTGACTTTC. It yields the protein CATIWANVLTF.

The rearrangement links TRBV10-3 to TRBJ1-1; D gene ambiguous. The V gene lost 10 bases and the J gene lost 1 base, with 13 bases spanning the gap. There are 13 residues in the CDR3. Germline assignment: CDR1 ENHRY and CDR2 SYGVKD. CDR3 nucleotide sequence: TGTGCCACTAGGAACACAGAGAACACTGAAGCTTTCTTT. It codes for CATRNTENTEAFF.

The rearrangement links TRBV18 to TRBJ2-7; 9 bases align to TRBD1. Germline assignment: CDR1 KGHSH and CDR2 LQKENI. The CDR3 is made up of 16 amino acids. Trimming cost V 2 bases and J 1 base; bases outside gene matches: 6. CDR3 amino acids: CASSPATGGGSYEQYF. The CDR3 DNA reads as TGTGCCAGCTCACCAGCGACAGGGGGAGGATCCTACGAGCAGTACTTC.